One TCR beta chain is described in this entry. This sample was included in a study of shared clonotypes between healthy human individuals. Germline CDR1 is SGHAT and CDR2 is FQNNGV. The V gene lost 4 bases and the J gene lost 3 bases, with 15 bases spanning the gap. The CDR3 totals 16 residues. Some clones are missing from TCRdb's copy, which holds only in-frame ones; the method was immunoSEQ multiplex PCR. The sample has 760,000 or so clones, about 97% seen once. Naive CD8 cells were CD45RO-negative, positively selected for CCR7, excluding terminally differentiated effector memory CD45RA+ cells. The source material was naive CD8+ T cells sorted from blood. The sequence was obtained from a man aged 30-40 years in good health. The chain links TRBV11-2 to TRBJ2-2, with no clear D. CDR3 residues: CASSSVAGPDTGELFF. DNA of the CDR3: TGTGCCAGCAGCTCAGTAGCAGGTCCGGACACCGGGGAGCTGTTTTTT.